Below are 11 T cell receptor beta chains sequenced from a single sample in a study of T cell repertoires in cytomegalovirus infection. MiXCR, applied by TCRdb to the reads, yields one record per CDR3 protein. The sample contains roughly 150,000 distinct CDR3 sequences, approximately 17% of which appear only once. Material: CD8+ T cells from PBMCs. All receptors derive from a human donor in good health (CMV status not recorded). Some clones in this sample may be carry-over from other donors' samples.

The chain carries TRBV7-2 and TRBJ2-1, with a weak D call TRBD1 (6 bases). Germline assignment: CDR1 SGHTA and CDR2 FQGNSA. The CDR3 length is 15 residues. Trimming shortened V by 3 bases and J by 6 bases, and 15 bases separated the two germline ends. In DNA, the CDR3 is TGTGCCAGCAGCTTTTCTGGGGGCTCGGGCAATGAGCAGTTCTTC. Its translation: CASSFSGGSGNEQFF.

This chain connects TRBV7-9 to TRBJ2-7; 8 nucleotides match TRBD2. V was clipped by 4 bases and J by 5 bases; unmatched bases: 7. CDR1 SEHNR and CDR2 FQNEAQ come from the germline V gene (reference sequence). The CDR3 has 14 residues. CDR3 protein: CASSSLGGVHEQYF. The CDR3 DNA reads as TGTGCCAGCAGCTCCCTCGGGGGGGTCCACGAGCAGTACTTC.

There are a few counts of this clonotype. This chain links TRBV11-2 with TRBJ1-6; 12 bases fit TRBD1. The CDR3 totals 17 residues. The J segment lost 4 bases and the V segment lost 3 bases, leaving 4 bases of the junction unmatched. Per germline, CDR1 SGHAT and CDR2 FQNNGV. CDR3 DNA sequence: TGTGCCAGCAGCTTCCGGGACAGGGGGCTTTATAATTCACCCCTCCACTTT. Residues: CASSFRDRGLYNSPLHF.

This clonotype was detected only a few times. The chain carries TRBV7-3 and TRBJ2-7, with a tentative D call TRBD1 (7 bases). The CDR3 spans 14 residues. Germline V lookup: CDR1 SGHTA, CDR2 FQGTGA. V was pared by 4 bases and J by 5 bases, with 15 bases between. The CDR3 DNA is TGTGCCAGCAGCTCGGAGGGGGCTGGGGACGAGCAGTACTTC. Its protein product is CASSSEGAGDEQYF.

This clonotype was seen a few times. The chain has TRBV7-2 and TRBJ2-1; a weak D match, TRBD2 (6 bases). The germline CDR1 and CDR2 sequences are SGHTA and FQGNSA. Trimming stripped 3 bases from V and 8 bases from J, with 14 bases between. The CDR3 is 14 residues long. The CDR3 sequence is CASSFGDGSYEQFF. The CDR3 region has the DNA TGTGCCAGCAGCTTCGGGGACGGGAGCTATGAGCAGTTCTTC. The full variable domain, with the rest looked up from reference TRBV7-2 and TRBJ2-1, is GAGVSQSPSNKVTEKGKDVELRCDPISGHTALYWYRQSLGQGLEFLIYFQGNSAPDKSGLPSDRFSAERTGGSVSTLTIQRTQQEDSAVYLCASSFGDGSYEQFFGPGTRLTVL.

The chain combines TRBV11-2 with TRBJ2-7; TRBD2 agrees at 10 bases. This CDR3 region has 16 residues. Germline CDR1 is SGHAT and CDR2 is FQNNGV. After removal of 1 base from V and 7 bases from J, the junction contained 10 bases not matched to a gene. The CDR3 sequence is CASSLGPLAGVREQYF. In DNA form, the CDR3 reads TGTGCCAGCAGCTTAGGCCCCCTAGCGGGAGTTAGAGAGCAGTACTTC.

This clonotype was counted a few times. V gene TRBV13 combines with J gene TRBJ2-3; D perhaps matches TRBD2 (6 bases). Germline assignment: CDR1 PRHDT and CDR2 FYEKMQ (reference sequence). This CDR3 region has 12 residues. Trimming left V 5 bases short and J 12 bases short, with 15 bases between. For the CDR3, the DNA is TGTGCCAGCAGCCTCCGGGACTCCGCTCAGTATTTT. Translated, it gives CASSLRDSAQYF.

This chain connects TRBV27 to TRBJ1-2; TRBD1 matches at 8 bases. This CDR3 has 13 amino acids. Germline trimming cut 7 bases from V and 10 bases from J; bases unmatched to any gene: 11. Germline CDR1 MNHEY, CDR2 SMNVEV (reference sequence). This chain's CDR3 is CASTSVGTGDYTF. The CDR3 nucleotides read TGTGCCAGCACCTCCGTGGGGACAGGCGACTACACCTTC.

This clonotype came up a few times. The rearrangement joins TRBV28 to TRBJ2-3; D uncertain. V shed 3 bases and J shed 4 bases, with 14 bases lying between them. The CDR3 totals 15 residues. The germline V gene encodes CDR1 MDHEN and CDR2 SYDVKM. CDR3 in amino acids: CASSLQPVPADTQYF. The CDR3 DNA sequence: TGTGCCAGCAGTTTGCAGCCAGTCCCGGCAGATACGCAGTATTTT.

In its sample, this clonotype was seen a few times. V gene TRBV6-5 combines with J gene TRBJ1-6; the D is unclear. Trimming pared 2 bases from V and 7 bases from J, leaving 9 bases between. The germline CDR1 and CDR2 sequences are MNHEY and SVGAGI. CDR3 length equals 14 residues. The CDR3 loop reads CASSYGGSNSPLHF. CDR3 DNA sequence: TGTGCCAGCAGTTACGGAGGTTCGAATTCACCCCTCCACTTT.

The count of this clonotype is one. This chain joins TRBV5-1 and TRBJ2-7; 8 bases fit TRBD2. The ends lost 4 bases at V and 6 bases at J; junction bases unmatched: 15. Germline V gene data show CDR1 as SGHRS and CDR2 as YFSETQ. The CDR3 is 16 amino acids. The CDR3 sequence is CASSELAEKPGVEQYF. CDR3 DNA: TGCGCCAGCAGCGAACTAGCGGAGAAGCCCGGGGTCGAGCAGTACTTC.